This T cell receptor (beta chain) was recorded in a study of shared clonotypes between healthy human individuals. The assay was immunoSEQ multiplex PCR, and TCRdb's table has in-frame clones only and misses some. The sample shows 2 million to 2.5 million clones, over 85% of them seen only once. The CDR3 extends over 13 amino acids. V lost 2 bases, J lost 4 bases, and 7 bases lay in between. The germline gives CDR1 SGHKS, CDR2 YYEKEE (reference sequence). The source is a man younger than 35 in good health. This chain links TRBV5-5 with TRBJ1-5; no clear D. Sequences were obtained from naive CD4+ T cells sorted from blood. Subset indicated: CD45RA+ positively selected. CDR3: CASSLAMNQPQHF. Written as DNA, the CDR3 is TGTGCCAGCAGCTTAGCCATGAATCAGCCCCAGCATTTT.